A single sample gave rise to the 19 T cell receptor beta chains below, sequenced in a study of beta chain features in type 1 diabetes. The investigators reverse transcribed all of the isolated RNA, so they sequenced expressed TCRB transcripts. Sequencing was performed with immunoSEQ multiplex PCR; in TCRdb, only in-frame clones are kept and a portion is missing. In the table there are under 950,000 clones, about a sixth of which are singletons. Sequences were obtained from naive CD4+ T cells from blood. The receptor set was obtained from a young woman in good health.

Only a few counts were recorded for this clone. The rearrangement uses TRBV5-1 and TRBJ2-7; the D gene is possibly TRBD2 (5 bases). V was clipped by 0 bases and J by 2 bases, with 18 bases between them. Germline V gives CDR1 SGHRS, CDR2 YFSETQ. The CDR3 consists of 17 residues. The CDR3 spells CASSLDRGSGFAYEQYF. Written as DNA, the CDR3 is TGCGCCAGCAGCTTGGACAGAGGGTCGGGCTTCGCCTACGAGCAGTACTTC.

V is TRBV7-2 and J is TRBJ2-2; the D gene is possibly TRBD2 (6 bases). V was cut by 4 bases and J by 4 bases, with 25 bases left in between. The germline gives CDR1 SGHTA, CDR2 FQGNSA. The CDR3 consists of 19 residues. Here the CDR3 reads CASSSTRGGRPSTTGELFF. The DNA for the CDR3 is TGTGCCAGCAGCTCAACTAGGGGAGGTCGACCTTCGACCACCGGGGAGCTGTTTTTT.

This clone has more than one count but fewer than ten. The chain combines TRBV5-1 with TRBJ2-2; TRBD1 matches at 8 bases. Trimming took 1 base from V and 0 from J; bases not matched to a gene: 5. This CDR3 contains 17 residues. Germline-derived CDR1 and CDR2 are SGHRS and YFSETQ. CDR3 in amino acids: CASSLRTGRSNTGELFF. The CDR3 region has the DNA TGCGCCAGCAGCTTGAGGACAGGGAGGTCGAACACCGGGGAGCTGTTTTTT.

This clone was observed a few times. The chain recombines TRBV13 with TRBJ2-3; D perhaps matches TRBD2 (6 bases). Germline CDR1 is PRHDT and CDR2 is FYEKMQ (reference sequence). This CDR3 spans 15 amino acids. V was cut by 1 base and J by 6 bases, with 14 bases left in between. The CDR3 bases are TGTGCCAGCAGCTTAGAGACCCTCCGGGGGGATACGCAGTATTTT. Amino acids: CASSLETLRGDTQYF.

The chain couples TRBV6-6 to TRBJ2-5; D could derive from TRBD1 or TRBD2 (5 bases each). The CDR3 consists of 13 residues. Germline lookup yields CDR1 MNHNY and CDR2 SVGAGI (reference sequence). The V and J ends lost 2 bases and 4 bases respectively, with 8 bases between them. This chain's CDR3 is CASSYGGVETQYF. The DNA for the CDR3 is TGTGCCAGCAGTTACGGGGGAGTAGAGACCCAGTACTTC.

A few counts support this clone. The V gene is TRBV7-9, the J gene TRBJ2-5; D call uncertain. Germline V CDR1 and CDR2: SEHNR, FQNEAQ (reference sequence). Trimming removed 0 bases from V and 1 base from J, with 6 bases in between. The CDR3 loop spans 14 amino acids. In DNA, the CDR3 is TGTGCCAGCAGCTTAGCTGGCACCCAAGAGACCCAGTACTTC. Amino acids: CASSLAGTQETQYF. Full variable domain (outside the CDR3, taken from reference TRBV7-9 and TRBJ2-5): DTGVSQNPRHKITKRGQNVTFRCDPISEHNRLYWYRQTLGQGPEFLTYFQNEAQLEKSRLLSDRFSAERPKGSFSTLEIQRTEQGDSAMYLCASSLAGTQETQYFGPGTRLLVL.

The chain is built from TRBV7-2 and TRBJ1-2; D is unresolved. The CDR3 spans 16 residues. CDR1 is SGHTA, CDR2 FQGNSA, per germline. V lost 0 bases and J 4 bases, leaving 15 bases between the germline ends. The CDR3 nucleotides are TGTGCCAGCAGCTTAGCCACCGCTATAGTCGCCTATGGCTACACCTTC. This translates into CASSLATAIVAYGYTF.

This clone has just a few counts. The V and J genes are TRBV28 and TRBJ2-5; D is ambiguous. This CDR3 has 13 residues. Germline V gives CDR1 MDHEN, CDR2 SYDVKM. V was trimmed by 4 bases and J by 5 bases, leaving 11 bases between them. CDR3 coding DNA: TGTGCCAGCAGTTCGCGGTATACGGAGACCCAGTACTTC. Encoded protein: CASSSRYTETQYF.

This chain uses TRBV7-9 with TRBJ2-1, with D possibly TRBD1 on 6 matching bases. V dropped 1 base and J dropped 7 bases, with 11 bases sitting between them. The length of the CDR3 is 14 residues. Looked up from germline, CDR1 is SEHNR and CDR2 is FQNEAQ (reference sequence). The DNA for the CDR3 is TGTGCCAGCAGCTTAGGAGGGGGTTGGAATGAGCAGTTCTTC. Protein: CASSLGGGWNEQFF.

The chain combines TRBV10-3 with TRBJ2-2, with 11 nucleotides matching TRBD2. Germline assignment: CDR1 ENHRY and CDR2 SYGVKD. V was pared by 0 bases and J by 1 base, with 7 bases of the junction left unmatched. CDR3 length: 19 amino acids. The CDR3 coding sequence is TGTGCCATCAGTGAGTCGATCAGAACTAGCGGGAGGAACACCGGGGAGCTGTTTTTT. Translating gives CAISESIRTSGRNTGELFF.

Of note for this clone: The identical CDR3 is also encoded by other nucleotide sequences in the sample. The chain links TRBV6-1 to TRBJ2-7; D unclear. Germline loops: CDR1 MNHNS, CDR2 SASEGT. This CDR3 spans 12 amino acids. V was shortened by 1 base and J by 4 bases, with 5 bases between the two germline ends. CDR3 nucleotide sequence: TGTGCCAGCAGTGAAGGGTCGTACGAGCAGTACTTC. It encodes CASSEGSYEQYF.

This chain connects TRBV6-1 to TRBJ1-2, with D possibly matching TRBD1 (6 bases). This CDR3 comprises 15 residues. CDR1 is MNHNS and CDR2 is SASEGT in the germline V gene. V gave up 1 base and J gave up 4 bases, with 13 bases separating them. In nucleotides, the CDR3 is TGTGCCAGCAGTGAAGAGGGGGATCGCGGCTATGGCTACACCTTC. Amino acid sequence: CASSEEGDRGYGYTF.

This clone was counted only a few times. The genes are TRBV7-2 and TRBJ2-5; D may be TRBD2 (7 bases). The CDR3 is made up of 15 amino acids. V lost 8 bases and J lost 0, with 16 bases in between. CDR1 is SGHTA, CDR2 FQGNSA, per germline. CDR3 nucleotide sequence: TGTGCCAGCGGCGGGGGCCAGCCCTACCAAGAGACCCAGTACTTC. This translates into CASGGGQPYQETQYF.

This clone was recorded a few times. The J gene is TRBJ2-1, the V gene TRBV4-2; the match to TRBD2 covers 11 bases. V dropped 0 bases and J dropped 9; count of bases not matched to a gene: 10. Germline CDR1 and CDR2: LGHNA and YNFKEQ. CDR3 length equals 17 residues. CDR3 sequence reads: CASSQERASGRMGEQFF. The DNA of the CDR3 is TGTGCCAGCAGCCAAGAACGGGCTAGCGGGAGGATGGGTGAGCAGTTCTTC.

V usage is TRBV6-1 and J usage is TRBJ1-5; D gene unclear. The V gene lost 3 bases and the J gene lost 5 bases, with 20 bases spanning the gap. This CDR3 region has 17 residues. Germline V lookup: CDR1 MNHNS, CDR2 SASEGT. DNA of the CDR3: TGTGCCAGCAGTGACTATCCTGGGAGGGTTCTCCATCAGCCCCAGCATTTT. It is translated as CASSDYPGRVLHQPQHF.

This rearrangement joins TRBV5-4 to TRBJ2-7; D gene uncertain. This CDR3 is 17 amino acids long. In germline, CDR1 is SGHNT, CDR2 YYREEE (reference sequence). Trimming cost V 0 bases and J 0 bases, with 16 bases left between them. The CDR3 sequence: CASSLGFPDRSSYEQYF. The DNA of the CDR3 is TGTGCCAGCAGCTTGGGCTTCCCGGACCGGAGCTCCTACGAGCAGTACTTC. The variable domain in full, with the rest retrieved from reference TRBV5-4 and TRBJ2-7, is ETGVTQSPTHLIKTRGQQVTLRCSSQSGHNTVSWYQQALGQGPQFIFQYYREEENGRGNFPPRFSGLQFPNYSSELNVNALELDDSALYLCASSLGFPDRSSYEQYFGPGTRLTVT.

This clone showed up just a few times. The chain combines TRBV7-9 with TRBJ2-1; 14 nucleotides align to TRBD2. The junction had 5 bases not matched to a gene; V was cut back by 5 bases and J by 8 bases. The CDR3 loop spans 15 amino acids. The germline V gene has CDR1 SEHNR and CDR2 FQNEAQ (reference sequence). The CDR3 DNA sequence: TGTGCCAGCAGCATAGGGACTAGCGGGAGCTATGAGCAGTTCTTC. The encoded protein is CASSIGTSGSYEQFF.

This clone has just a few counts. V usage is TRBV5-4 and J usage is TRBJ1-2, with D possibly being TRBD1 (6 bases). V lost 4 bases, J lost 13 bases, and 17 bases lay in between. The CDR3 is 12 residues long. The germline gives CDR1 SGHNT, CDR2 YYREEE (reference sequence). The CDR3 DNA sequence: TGTGCCAGCAGCCAGAGACAGGATAAGGGCACCTTC. This sequence encodes CASSQRQDKGTF.

This clone came up a few times. CDR3 in amino acids: CASSQRPSSGRPTYEQYF. The CDR3 DNA reads TGCGCCAGCAGCCAAAGACCATCTAGCGGGAGGCCCACCTACGAGCAGTACTTC. The rearrangement links TRBV4-1 to TRBJ2-7; TRBD2 aligns across 11 bases. The CDR3 sequence is 18 residues long. Germline V CDR1 and CDR2: MGHRA, YSYEKL. The V and J ends lost 2 bases and 2 bases, in that order; junction bases with no gene match: 11.